These 15 T cell receptor beta chains came from one sample sequenced in a study of blood T cell repertoires in COVID-19 (dated by TCRdb to 2018 to 2021). Library method: the immunoSEQ multiplex PCR assay. The immuneACCESS repertoire file appears here via TCRdb, limited to in-frame rearrangements. These files lack a portion of the clones; in checked studies, under half of the deficit traces to unresolved V genes, and the cause of the others is not known. Here the sample has some 180,000 clones; approximately 80% occur a single time. 13% to 15% of the sample lies in the top ten. Sequencing input: PBMCs or T cells enriched from blood (not recorded which). The receptors derive from a man between 60 and 70 years old who had been exposed to COVID-19.

The chain couples TRBV24-1 to TRBJ1-1; 10 bases line up with TRBD1. This CDR3 region has 14 residues. Losses at the gene ends were 8 bases for V and 6 bases for J; bases not matched to a gene: 8. Looked up from germline, CDR1 is KGHDR and CDR2 is SFDVKD. The DNA for the CDR3 is TGTGCCACCATGGGACAGGGGTCGCGGGCTGAAGCTTTCTTT. Translated, it gives CATMGQGSRAEAFF.

J is TRBJ2-7 and V is TRBV6-5; 7 positions match TRBD2. V shed 10 bases, J shed 2 bases, and the junction held 5 bases outside the gene matches. This CDR3 contains 12 residues. Germline values: CDR1 MNHEY, CDR2 SVGAGI. The chain's CDR3 is CATTGGPYEQYF. The CDR3 region has the DNA TGTGCCACCACGGGGGGACCCTACGAGCAGTACTTC.

The CDR3 coding sequence is TGTGCCAGCAGCACAGGACATCCTCATAACTATGGCTACACCTTC. Translated, it gives CASSTGHPHNYGYTF. The chain combines TRBV9 with TRBJ1-2; maybe TRBD1 (5 bases). The CDR3 spans 15 residues. V was clipped by 4 bases and J by 1 base, with 14 bases between them. CDR1 SGDLS and CDR2 YYNGEE come from the germline V gene.

This clone has only one observation. This rearrangement joins TRBV28 to TRBJ1-2, with 7 bases matching TRBD1. V gave up 2 bases and J gave up 3 bases; unmatched junction bases: 6. CDR1 MDHEN and CDR2 SYDVKM come from the germline V gene. The CDR3 consists of 15 residues. CDR3: CASSLSRGLHYGYTF. The DNA for the CDR3 is TGTGCCAGCAGTTTAAGCAGGGGGTTACACTATGGCTACACCTTC.

V usage is TRBV14 and J usage is TRBJ1-2; D is unresolved. The CDR3 is 13 amino acids. With 4 bases removed from V and 4 bases from J, the gap between germline ends came to 10 bases. The V gene's germline CDR1 is SGHDN and CDR2 FVKESK. DNA for the CDR3: TGTGCCAGCAGCCCTCCGGGTCCCTATGGCTACACCTTC. This gives the protein CASSPPGPYGYTF.

Only a few counts were recorded for this clone. This chain uses TRBV30 with TRBJ1-2; D is possibly TRBD1 (5 bases). The CDR3 consists of 16 residues. Germline CDR1 and CDR2: GTSNPN and SVGIG (reference sequence). V lost 0 bases and J 2 bases, leaving 16 bases between the germline ends. The CDR3 coding sequence is TGTGCCTGGAGTGTAATTCGTACAGGAGGGAACTATGGCTACACCTTC. Residues: CAWSVIRTGGNYGYTF.

The CDR3 sequence: CASSYSSTGLNTEAFF. The DNA of the CDR3 is TGTGCCAGCAGTTACTCGTCTACGGGGTTGAACACTGAAGCTTTCTTT. This chain links TRBV6-2 or TRBV6-3 with TRBJ1-1; the D is unclear. This CDR3 is 16 amino acids long. The V end lost 0 bases, the J end lost 0 bases, and 11 bases lay between the germline ends. Germline CDR1 MNHEY, CDR2 SVGEGT.

The chain couples TRBV29-1 to TRBJ2-2; no clear D. CDR1 and CDR2 (germline): SQVTM, ANQGSEA. This CDR3 region has 14 residues. The germline V and J ends were trimmed by 6 bases and 3 bases, with 14 bases remaining between them. CDR3 sequence (DNA): TGCAGCGTCGCGTTGCGTGCGCACACCGGGGAGCTGTTTTTT. Its protein is CSVALRAHTGELFF.

This chain joins TRBV30 and TRBJ1-2, with 10 bases identical to TRBD1. The CDR3 totals 16 residues. CDR1 and CDR2 from the germline V gene are GTSNPN and SVGIG (reference sequence). V lost 5 bases to trimming and J lost 5 bases; unmatched junction nucleotides: 14. CDR3: CAWGLALGTGAYGYTF. In DNA form, the CDR3 reads TGTGCCTGGGGCCTTGCCTTGGGGACAGGGGCTTATGGCTACACCTTC.

This chain uses TRBV28 with TRBJ1-6; D remains ambiguous. The CDR3 runs 12 residues. Germline V gene lookup returns CDR1 MDHEN and CDR2 SYDVKM. Trimming cost V 6 bases and J 10 bases, with 10 bases left between them. As DNA, the CDR3 is TGTGCCAGCAGCCGACTCGGATCACCCCTCCACTTT. This sequence encodes CASSRLGSPLHF.

The chain has TRBV7-8 and TRBJ2-7; 10 nucleotides match TRBD1. CDR1 is SGHVS and CDR2 is FQNEAQ in the germline V gene. The V and J ends lost 5 bases and 0 bases, in that order; junction bases with no gene match: 7. CDR3 length: 16 residues. For the CDR3, the DNA is TGTGCCAGCAGCCCAAGGACAGGGGGTGTCTCCTACGAGCAGTACTTC. This codes for CASSPRTGGVSYEQYF.

The V and J genes are TRBV29-1 and TRBJ2-2; D is unclear. Germline loops: CDR1 SQVTM, CDR2 ANQGSEA. V was trimmed by 1 base and J by 7 bases, leaving 7 bases between them. This CDR3 has 12 residues. CDR3 sequence reads: CSVEGSGGELFF. DNA for the CDR3: TGCAGCGTTGAAGGGTCAGGCGGGGAGCTGTTTTTT.

The chain combines TRBV30 with TRBJ1-2; no reliable D call. V was trimmed by 3 bases and J by 3 bases, leaving 11 bases between them. The CDR3 length is 13 residues. Germline V gene lookup returns CDR1 GTSNPN and CDR2 SVGIG (reference sequence). The CDR3 here is CAWRTLADYGYTF. CDR3 nucleotides: TGTGCCTGGAGAACCCTAGCGGACTATGGCTACACCTTC.

This clone was seen just once. This chain connects TRBV18 to TRBJ1-2, with D unclear. V lost 8 bases, J lost 6 bases, and 25 bases lay in between. The CDR3 totals 16 residues. The germline CDR1 and CDR2 sequences are KGHSH and LQKENI. CDR3 loop: CASGGLSPRFNNGYTF. The CDR3 coding sequence is TGTGCCAGCGGTGGTCTCTCACCACGGTTCAATAATGGCTACACCTTC.

The V gene is TRBV29-1, the J gene TRBJ1-3; no definite D call. This CDR3 contains 11 residues. Trimming removed 3 bases at V and 4 bases at J, with 4 bases between. The germline gives CDR1 SQVTM, CDR2 ANQGSEA. CDR3 coding DNA: TGCAGCGTTGACTTAGGAAACACCATATATTTT. It specifies CSVDLGNTIYF. Complete variable domain (other parts from reference TRBV29-1 and TRBJ1-3): SAVISQKPSRDICQRGTSLTIQCQVDSQVTMMFWYRQQPGQSLTLIATANQGSEATYESGFVIDKFPISRPNLTFSTLTVSNMSPEDSSIYLCSVDLGNTIYFGEGSWLTVV.